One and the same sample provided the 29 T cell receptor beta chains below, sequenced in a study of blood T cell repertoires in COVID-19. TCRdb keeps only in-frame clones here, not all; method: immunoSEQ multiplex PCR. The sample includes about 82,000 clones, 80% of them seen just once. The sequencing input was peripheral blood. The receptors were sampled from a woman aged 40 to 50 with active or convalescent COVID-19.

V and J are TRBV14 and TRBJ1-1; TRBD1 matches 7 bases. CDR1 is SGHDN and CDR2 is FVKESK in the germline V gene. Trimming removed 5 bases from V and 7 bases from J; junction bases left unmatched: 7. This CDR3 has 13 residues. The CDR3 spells CASSAGGGFEAFF. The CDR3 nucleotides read TGTGCCAGCAGCGCAGGGGGAGGATTTGAAGCTTTCTTT.

The CDR3: CASAVAGGGTDTQYF. In DNA, the CDR3 is TGTGCTAGTGCCGTAGCGGGAGGAGGTACAGATACGCAGTATTTT. The chain employs TRBV12-5 and TRBJ2-3; 10 bases agree with TRBD2. Germline CDR1 and CDR2: LGHNT and FRNRAP. The CDR3 extends over 15 amino acids. Trimming cost V 7 bases and J 3 bases; bases outside gene matches: 7. The full variable domain, with the rest looked up from reference TRBV12-5 and TRBJ2-3, is DARVTQTPRHKVTEMGQEVTMRCQPILGHNTVFWYRQTMMQGLELLAYFRNRAPLDDSGMPKDRFSAEMPDATLATLKIQPSEPRDSAVYFCASAVAGGGTDTQYFGPGTRLTVL.

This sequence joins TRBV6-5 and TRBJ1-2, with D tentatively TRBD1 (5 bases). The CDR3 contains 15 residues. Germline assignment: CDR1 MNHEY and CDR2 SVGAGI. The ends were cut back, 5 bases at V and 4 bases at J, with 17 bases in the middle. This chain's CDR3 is CASSPSRVMGYGYTF. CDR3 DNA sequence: TGTGCCAGCAGTCCATCCAGGGTCATGGGCTATGGCTACACCTTC.

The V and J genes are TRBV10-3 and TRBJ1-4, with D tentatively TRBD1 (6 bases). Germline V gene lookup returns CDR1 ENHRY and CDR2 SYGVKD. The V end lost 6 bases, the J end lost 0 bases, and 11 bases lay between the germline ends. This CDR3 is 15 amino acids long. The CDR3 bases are TGTGCCATCAGCGACGGACAGTCAACTAATGAAAAACTGTTTTTT. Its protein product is CAISDGQSTNEKLFF.

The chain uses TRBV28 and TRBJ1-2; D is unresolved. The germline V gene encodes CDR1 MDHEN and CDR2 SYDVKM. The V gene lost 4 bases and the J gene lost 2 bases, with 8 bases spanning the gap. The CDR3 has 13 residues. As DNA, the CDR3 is TGTGCCAGCAGTTCGGAGGGAAACTATGGCTACACCTTC. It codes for CASSSEGNYGYTF.

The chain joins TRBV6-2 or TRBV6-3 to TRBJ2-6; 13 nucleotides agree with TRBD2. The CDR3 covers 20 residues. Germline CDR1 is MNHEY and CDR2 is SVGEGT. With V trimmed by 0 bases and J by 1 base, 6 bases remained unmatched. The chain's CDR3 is CASSYSYLGLAGSGANVLTF. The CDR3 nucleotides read TGTGCCAGCAGTTACTCTTACTTGGGACTAGCGGGATCTGGGGCCAACGTCCTGACTTTC.

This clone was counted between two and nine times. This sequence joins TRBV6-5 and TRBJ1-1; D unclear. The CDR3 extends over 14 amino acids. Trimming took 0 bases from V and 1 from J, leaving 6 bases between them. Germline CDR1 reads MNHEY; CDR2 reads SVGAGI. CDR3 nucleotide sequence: TGTGCCAGCAGTTACTCCAGTCAGAACACTGAAGCTTTCTTT. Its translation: CASSYSSQNTEAFF.

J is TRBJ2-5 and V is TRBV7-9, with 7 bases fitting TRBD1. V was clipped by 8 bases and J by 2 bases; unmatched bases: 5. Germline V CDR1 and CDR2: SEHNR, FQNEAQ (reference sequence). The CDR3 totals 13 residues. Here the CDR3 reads CASGTGVQETQYF. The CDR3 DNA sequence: TGTGCCAGCGGAACAGGGGTTCAAGAGACCCAGTACTTC. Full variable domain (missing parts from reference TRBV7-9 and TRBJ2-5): DTGVSQNPRHKITKRGQNVTFRCDPISEHNRLYWYRQTLGQGPEFLTYFQNEAQLEKSRLLSDRFSAERPKGSFSTLEIQRTEQGDSAMYLCASGTGVQETQYFGPGTRLLVL.

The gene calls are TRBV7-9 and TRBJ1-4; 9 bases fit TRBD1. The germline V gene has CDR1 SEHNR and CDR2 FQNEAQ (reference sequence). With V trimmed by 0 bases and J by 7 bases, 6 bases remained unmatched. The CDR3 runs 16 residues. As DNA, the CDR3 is TGTGCCAGCAGCTTAGCATCGACAGGGGGATTTGAAAAACTGTTTTTT. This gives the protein CASSLASTGGFEKLFF.

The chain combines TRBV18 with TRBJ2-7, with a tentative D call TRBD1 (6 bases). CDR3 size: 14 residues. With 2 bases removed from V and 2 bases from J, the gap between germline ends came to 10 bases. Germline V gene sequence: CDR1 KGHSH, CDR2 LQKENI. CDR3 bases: TGTGCCAGCTCACCAAGGGGGACGGCCTACGAGCAGTACTTC. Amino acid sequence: CASSPRGTAYEQYF.

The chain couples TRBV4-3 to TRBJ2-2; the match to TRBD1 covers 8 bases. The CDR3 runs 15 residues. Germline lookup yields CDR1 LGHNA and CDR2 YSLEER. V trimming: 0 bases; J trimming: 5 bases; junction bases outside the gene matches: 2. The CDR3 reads CASSQDRGRTGELFF. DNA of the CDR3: TGCGCCAGCAGCCAAGACAGGGGGCGTACCGGGGAGCTGTTTTTT.

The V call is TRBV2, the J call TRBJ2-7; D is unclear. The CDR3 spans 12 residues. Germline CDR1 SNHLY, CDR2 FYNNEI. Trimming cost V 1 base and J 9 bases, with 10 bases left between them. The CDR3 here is CASSEVGGRQYF. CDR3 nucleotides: TGTGCCAGCAGTGAAGTTGGCGGTAGGCAGTACTTC. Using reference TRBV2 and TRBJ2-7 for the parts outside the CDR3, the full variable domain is EPEVTQTPSHQVTQMGQEVILRCVPISNHLYFYWYRQILGQKVEFLVSFYNNEISEKSEIFDDQFSVERPDGSNFTLKIRSTKLEDSAMYFCASSEVGGRQYFGPGTRLTVT.

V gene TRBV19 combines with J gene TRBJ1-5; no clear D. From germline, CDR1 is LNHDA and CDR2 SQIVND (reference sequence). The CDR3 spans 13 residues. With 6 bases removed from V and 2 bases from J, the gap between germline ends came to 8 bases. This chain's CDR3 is CASRGLGNQPQHF. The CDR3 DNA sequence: TGTGCCAGTAGAGGACTTGGCAATCAGCCCCAGCATTTT. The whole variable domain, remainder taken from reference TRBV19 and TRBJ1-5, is DGGITQSPKYLFRKEGQNVTLSCEQNLNHDAMYWYRQDPGQGLRLIYYSQIVNDFQKGDIAEGYSVSREKKESFPLTVTSAQKNPTAFYLCASRGLGNQPQHFGDGTRLSIL.

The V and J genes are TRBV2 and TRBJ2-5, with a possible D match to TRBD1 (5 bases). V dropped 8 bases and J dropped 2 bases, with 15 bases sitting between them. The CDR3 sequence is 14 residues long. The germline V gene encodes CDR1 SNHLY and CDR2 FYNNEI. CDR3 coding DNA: TGTGCCAGCCCAACCCCTGACAGACAAGAGACCCAGTACTTC. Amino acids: CASPTPDRQETQYF.

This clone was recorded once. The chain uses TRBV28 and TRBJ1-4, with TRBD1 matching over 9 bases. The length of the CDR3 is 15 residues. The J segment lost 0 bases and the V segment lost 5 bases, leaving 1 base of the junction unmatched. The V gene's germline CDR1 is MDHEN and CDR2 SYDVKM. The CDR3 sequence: CASSGTGTTNEKLFF. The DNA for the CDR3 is TGTGCCAGCAGTGGGACAGGGACAACTAATGAAAAACTGTTTTTT.

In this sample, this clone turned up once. CDR3 bases: TGTGCCAGCAGTTTCCTAGGGGATGTCGCTTCACCCCTCCACTTT. Protein product: CASSFLGDVASPLHF. The chain has TRBV27 and TRBJ1-6, with a tentative D call TRBD1 (5 bases). Per germline, CDR1 MNHEY and CDR2 SMNVEV (reference sequence). V lost 3 bases, J lost 9 bases, and 15 bases lay in between. The CDR3 is 15 residues long.

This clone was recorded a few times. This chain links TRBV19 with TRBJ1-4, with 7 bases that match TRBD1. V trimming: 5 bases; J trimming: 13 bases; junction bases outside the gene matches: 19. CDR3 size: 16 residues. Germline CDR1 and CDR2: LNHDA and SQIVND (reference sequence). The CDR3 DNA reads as TGTGCCAGTAGTGTGGGACAGAGTCTGGCACTAATTGGACTGTTTTTT. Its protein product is CASSVGQSLALIGLFF.

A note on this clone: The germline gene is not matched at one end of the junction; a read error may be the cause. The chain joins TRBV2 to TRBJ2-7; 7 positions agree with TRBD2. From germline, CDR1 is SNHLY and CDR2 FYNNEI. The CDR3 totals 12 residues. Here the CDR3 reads CASSEGLAESHF. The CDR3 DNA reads TGTGCCAGCAGTGAAGGGCTAGCGGAATCCCATTTC.

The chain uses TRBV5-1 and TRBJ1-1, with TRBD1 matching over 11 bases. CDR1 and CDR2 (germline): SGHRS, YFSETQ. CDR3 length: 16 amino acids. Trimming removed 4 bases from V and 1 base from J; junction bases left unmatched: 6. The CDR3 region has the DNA TGCGCCAGCAGCCCGGACAGGGGGCTAGAGAACACTGAAGCTTTCTTT. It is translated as CASSPDRGLENTEAFF.

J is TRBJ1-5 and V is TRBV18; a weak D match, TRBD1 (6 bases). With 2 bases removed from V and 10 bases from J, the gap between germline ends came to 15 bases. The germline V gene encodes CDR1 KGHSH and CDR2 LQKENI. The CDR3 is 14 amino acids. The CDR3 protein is CASSPDQGIFPQHF. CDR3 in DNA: TGTGCCAGCTCACCAGATCAGGGGATCTTTCCCCAGCATTTT.

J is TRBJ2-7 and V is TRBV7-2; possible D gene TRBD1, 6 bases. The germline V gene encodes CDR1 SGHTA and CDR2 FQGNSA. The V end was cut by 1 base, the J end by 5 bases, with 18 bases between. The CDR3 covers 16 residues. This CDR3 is CASSLGFTGRGDEQYF. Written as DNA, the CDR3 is TGTGCCAGCAGCTTAGGTTTTACAGGGCGTGGGGACGAGCAGTACTTC.

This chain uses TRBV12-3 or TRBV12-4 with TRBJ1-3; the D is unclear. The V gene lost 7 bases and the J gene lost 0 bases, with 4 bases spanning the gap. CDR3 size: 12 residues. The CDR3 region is CASTISGNTIYF. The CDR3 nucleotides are TGTGCCAGCACCATCTCTGGAAACACCATATATTTT.

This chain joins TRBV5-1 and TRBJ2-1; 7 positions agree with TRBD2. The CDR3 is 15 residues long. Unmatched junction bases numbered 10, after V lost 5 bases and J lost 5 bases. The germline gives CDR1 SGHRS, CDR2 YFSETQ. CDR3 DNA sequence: TGCGCCAGCAGGGGCATTAGCGGGTGGGACAATGAGCAGTTCTTC. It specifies CASRGISGWDNEQFF.

The CDR3 loop reads CASSQEDRGPYEQYF. CDR3 nucleotide sequence: TGTGCCAGCAGCCAAGAGGACAGGGGGCCCTACGAGCAGTACTTC. This chain uses TRBV4-2 with TRBJ2-7; 11 positions match TRBD1. V gave up 0 bases and J gave up 2 bases; unmatched junction bases: 0. The length of the CDR3 is 15 residues. In germline, CDR1 is LGHNA, CDR2 YNFKEQ.

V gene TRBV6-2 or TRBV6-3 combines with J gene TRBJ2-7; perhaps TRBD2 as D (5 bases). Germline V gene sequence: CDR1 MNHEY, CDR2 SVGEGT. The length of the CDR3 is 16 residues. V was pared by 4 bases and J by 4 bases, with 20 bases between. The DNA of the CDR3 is TGTGCCAGCAGTTTTAGAAACCTCAATGGGGAGTACGAGCAGTACTTC. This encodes CASSFRNLNGEYEQYF.

The CDR3 nucleotides read TGTGCCAGCAGCGTAGCCCCACAGGGCCCGCTTTACTATGGCTACACCTTC. This translates into CASSVAPQGPLYYGYTF. The genes are TRBV9 and TRBJ1-2; possible D gene TRBD1, 6 bases. CDR1 and CDR2 (germline): SGDLS, YYNGEE. The CDR3 totals 17 residues. V was cut by 0 bases and J by 3 bases, with 18 bases left in between.

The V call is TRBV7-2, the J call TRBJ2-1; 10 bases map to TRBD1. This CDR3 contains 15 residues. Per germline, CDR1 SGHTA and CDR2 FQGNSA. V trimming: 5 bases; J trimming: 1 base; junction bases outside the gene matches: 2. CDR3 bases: TGTGCCAGCAGCCCGGGACAGGGGTCCTACAATGAGCAGTTCTTC. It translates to CASSPGQGSYNEQFF.

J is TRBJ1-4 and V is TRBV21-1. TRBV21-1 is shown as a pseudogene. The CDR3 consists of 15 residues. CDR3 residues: CASSKQRDKNEKLFF. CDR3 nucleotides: TGTGCCAGCAGCAAGCAGCGGGACAAGAATGAAAAACTGTTTTTT.

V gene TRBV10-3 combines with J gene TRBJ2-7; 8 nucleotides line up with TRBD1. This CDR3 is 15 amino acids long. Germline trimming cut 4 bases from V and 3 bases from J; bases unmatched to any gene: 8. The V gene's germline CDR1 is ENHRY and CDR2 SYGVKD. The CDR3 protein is CAISASTGVGYEQYF. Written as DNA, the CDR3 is TGTGCCATCAGTGCCTCGACAGGGGTAGGCTACGAGCAGTACTTC.